A single T cell receptor (beta chain) is shown here with its context. The sample comes from a study of blood T cell repertoires in COVID-19. Study information: The United States, Italy and Spain provided the acute and convalescent COVID-19 samples. T cells, B-cell-depleted T cells, or PBMCs supplied cDNA or gDNA.

Germline V gene data show CDR1 as GTSNPN and CDR2 as SVGIG (reference sequence). This CDR3 region has 13 residues. V shed 4 bases and J 3 bases; nucleotides not matched to a gene: 5. Generated by immunoSEQ multiplex PCR, the TCRdb table keeps only in-frame clones and is missing some. Here the sample spans some 87,000 clones, roughly nine tenths being singletons. V gene TRBV30 combines with J gene TRBJ2-7; the match to TRBD1 covers 8 bases. The receptor was isolated from a woman in her 70s with acute or convalescent COVID-19. Input material: peripheral blood. The CDR3 reads CAWTGTGVYEQYF. DNA of the CDR3: TGTGCCTGGACCGGGACAGGCGTCTACGAGCAGTACTTC.